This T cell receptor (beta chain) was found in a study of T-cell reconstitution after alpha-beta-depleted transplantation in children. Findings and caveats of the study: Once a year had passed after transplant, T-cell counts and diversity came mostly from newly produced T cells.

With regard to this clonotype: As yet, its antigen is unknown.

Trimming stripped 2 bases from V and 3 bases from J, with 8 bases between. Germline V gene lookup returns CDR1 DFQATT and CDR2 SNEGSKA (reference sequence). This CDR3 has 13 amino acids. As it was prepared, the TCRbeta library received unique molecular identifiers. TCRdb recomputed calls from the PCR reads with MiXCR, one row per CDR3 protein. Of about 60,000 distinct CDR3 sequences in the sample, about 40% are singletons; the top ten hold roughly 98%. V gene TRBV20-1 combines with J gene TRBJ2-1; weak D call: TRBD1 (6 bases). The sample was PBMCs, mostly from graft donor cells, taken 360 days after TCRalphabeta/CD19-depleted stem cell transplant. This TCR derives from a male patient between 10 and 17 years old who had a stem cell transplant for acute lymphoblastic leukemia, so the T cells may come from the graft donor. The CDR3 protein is CSARRTDYNEQFF. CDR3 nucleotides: TGCAGTGCTAGAAGGACAGACTACAATGAGCAGTTCTTC.